The rows below give T cell receptor beta chains drawn from one sample of a study of T cell responses to AZD1222 COVID-19 vaccine. Profiled with immunoSEQ multiplex PCR; TCRdb holds only in-frame clones, not every one. The sample has some 110,000 clones; 88% are singletons. Sequenced here: peripheral blood, sampled on day 0 of AZD1222 vaccination. The origin of the receptors is an adult in good health. Both conserved end residues are part of each CDR3. Fields, in order: V gene, clone size, J gene, D gene, CDR3 DNA, CDR3 protein. A D gene is named only where the DNA matches it firmly. The size field is filled for only some rows; it gives once, few, many or a size class.

>TRBV13|.|TRBJ2-2|.
TGTGCCAGCAGCTCCAGAACCGGAACCGGGGAGCTGTTTTTT
CASSSRTGTGELFF
>TRBV7-9|few|TRBJ2-7|.
TGTGCCAGCACCCCCCCGCAGACTCCCTCCTACGAGCAGTACTTC
CASTPPQTPSYEQYF
>TRBV28|.|TRBJ1-3|.
TGTGCCAGCAGACTTGGAACAGGGACTGGAAACACCATATATTTT
CASRLGTGTGNTIYF
>TRBV5-1|.|TRBJ2-7|.
TGCGCCAGCAGCTTAAATACAGGTATCGCCTACGAGCAGTACTTC
CASSLNTGIAYEQYF
>TRBV3-1/TRBV3-2|once|TRBJ1-3|TRBD1
TGTGCCAGCAGCACGGACAGGAGAAACACCATATATTTT
CASSTDRRNTIYF
>TRBV7-8|.|TRBJ2-1|TRBD2
TGTGCCAGCAGCACCGGGACTAGCATCTACAATGAGCAGTTCTTC
CASSTGTSIYNEQFF
>TRBV20-1|.|TRBJ1-2|.
TGCAGTCTTCAGGGGAACTATGGCTACACCTTC
CSLQGNYGYTF
>TRBV7-9|.|TRBJ1-5|.
TGTGCCAGCAGCGTCCAGGTAAATCAGCCCCAGCATTTT
CASSVQVNQPQHF
>TRBV25-1|.|TRBJ2-7|.
TGTGCCAGCAGTGCAACAGGGACGAGGGAGCAGTACTTC
CASSATGTREQYF
>TRBV27|.|TRBJ1-5|TRBD1
TGTGCCAGCAGTCCCGGGACAGGGGTTGAGGGCAATCAGCCCCAGCATTTT
CASSPGTGVEGNQPQHF
>TRBV18|.|TRBJ2-7|.
TGTGCCAGCTCCCCACGACAGGAGAACTACGAGCAGTACTTC
CASSPRQENYEQYF
>TRBV19|.|TRBJ1-4|.
TGTGCCAGTAGTATAGGGCCCGATAATGAAAAACTGTTTTTT
CASSIGPDNEKLFF
>TRBV27|.|TRBJ2-1|TRBD1
TGTGCCAGCAGTTTCCCCGGGACAGGGAGGAATGAGCAGTTCTTC
CASSFPGTGRNEQFF
>TRBV10-3|.|TRBJ2-2|.
TGTGCCATCAGTGAGTCTCGAAGGCGATCGAACACCGGGGAGCTGTTTTTT
CAISESRRRSNTGELFF
>TRBV9|.|TRBJ2-7|.
TGTGCCAGCAGTAAGGGGGATACCTACGAGCAGTACTTC
CASSKGDTYEQYF
>TRBV18|.|TRBJ2-1|.
TGTGCCAGCTCACTTTACGGTGACAATGAGCAGTTCTTC
CASSLYGDNEQFF
>TRBV27|.|TRBJ1-5|.
TGTGCCAGCAGTTTATCAGCGGCTCTTAGCAATCAGCCCCAGCATTTT
CASSLSAALSNQPQHF
>TRBV14|.|TRBJ1-1|TRBD1
TGTGCCAGCAGCCAAGCGGACAGGGCTTGGAACACTGAAGCTTTCTTT
CASSQADRAWNTEAFF
>TRBV2|few|TRBJ2-3|TRBD2
TGTGCCAGCAGACAGACTAGCGGGAGCACAGATACGCAGTATTTT
CASRQTSGSTDTQYF
>TRBV7-3|.|TRBJ2-5|.
TGTGCCAGCAGCTTGGCGTCAAGGGAGACCCAGTACTTC
CASSLASRETQYF
>TRBV6-5|.|TRBJ2-4|.
TGTGCCAGCAGTCCCTCAGGACTTTTAGCCATTCAGTACTTC
CASSPSGLLAIQYF
>TRBV3-1/TRBV3-2|.|TRBJ1-1|.
TGTGCCAGCAGCCAAGAGGCGGGGTTCAACACTGAAGCTTTCTTT
CASSQEAGFNTEAFF
>TRBV19|.|TRBJ2-1|.
TGTGCCAGTAGTATACCCCTCGGCGGGGATGAGCAGTTCTTC
CASSIPLGGDEQFF
>TRBV5-1|.|TRBJ1-1|TRBD1
TGCGCCAGCAGCCGGGGGGACAGCAAATACACTGAAGCTTTCTTT
CASSRGDSKYTEAFF
>TRBV9|.|TRBJ2-1|TRBD2
TGTGCCAGCAGCGTCGGCGGGGGGAGCTCCTACAATGAGCAGTTCTTC
CASSVGGGSSYNEQFF
>TRBV9|.|TRBJ2-1|TRBD1
TGTGCCAGCAGCGTAGGCGACAGGGGAAGCAATGAGCAGTTCTTC
CASSVGDRGSNEQFF
>TRBV6-5|.|TRBJ2-7|.
TGTGCCAGCAGTTACGTGATAGGCTACGAGCAGTACTTC
CASSYVIGYEQYF
>TRBV28|.|TRBJ1-1|.
TGTGCCAGCAGTTTCTTGGGGGTGAACACTGAAGCTTTCTTT
CASSFLGVNTEAFF
>TRBV28|.|TRBJ1-2|TRBD1
TGTGCCAGCAGGCAGACAGGGAACTATGGCTACACCTTC
CASRQTGNYGYTF
>TRBV15|.|TRBJ1-1|.
TGTGCCACCAGCTTGGACAGTATGAACACTGAAGCTTTCTTT
CATSLDSMNTEAFF
>TRBV5-4|.|TRBJ2-2|.
TGTGCCAGCAGCTTGGGTCTCGAGCGGGTTCGTGTAACCGGGGAGCTGTTTTTT
CASSLGLERVRVTGELFF
>TRBV6-5|.|TRBJ2-7|TRBD2
TGTGCCAGCAGTCGCCTAGCGGGGCCGTCCTACGAGCAGTACTTC
CASSRLAGPSYEQYF
>TRBV9|.|TRBJ2-3|TRBD2
TGTGCCAGCAGCGTTTTCTCGGGGGGACCCGGGGATACGCAGTATTTT
CASSVFSGGPGDTQYF
>TRBV19|.|TRBJ2-7|.
TGTGCCAGTAGTAAGATTAAGTCCTACGAGCAGTACTTC
CASSKIKSYEQYF
>TRBV2|.|TRBJ1-1|.
TGTGCCAGCAGTGAAGAGGACAGCTCCAACGGGGCAGCTTTCTTT
CASSEEDSSNGAAFF
>TRBV10-3|.|TRBJ2-5|.
TGTGCCATCAGTGAGTCGGACAAAAAAGAGACCCAGTACTTC
CAISESDKKETQYF
>TRBV7-3|.|TRBJ2-5|.
TGTGCCAGCAGCCGGCGAGGGCCGGGGGCGGGGAAAGAGACCCAGTACTTC
CASSRRGPGAGKETQYF
>TRBV6-5|.|TRBJ1-3|TRBD1
TGTGCCAGCGGGACAGGGACTGGAAACACCATATATTTT
CASGTGTGNTIYF
>TRBV28|.|TRBJ2-7|.
TGTGCCAGCAGGTTGATGTCTCTGGGACAATGGATCTGCGAGCAGTACTTC
CASRLMSLGQWICEQYF
>TRBV19|.|TRBJ1-3|.
TGTGCCAGTAGTCCACGGGCTGGAAACACCATATATTTT
CASSPRAGNTIYF
>TRBV5-1|.|TRBJ1-1|.
TGCGCCAGCAGCTTGGGTCAGGGGATGAACACTGAAGCTTTCTTT
CASSLGQGMNTEAFF
>TRBV18|.|TRBJ1-2|.
TGTGCCAGCTCACCGTGGTCAGAGCCCTATGGCTACACCTTC
CASSPWSEPYGYTF
>TRBV4-3|.|TRBJ1-1|.
TGCGCCAGCAGCCAAGATCAGAGGACTGAAGCTTTCTTT
CASSQDQRTEAFF